Sequencing of this T cell receptor beta chain was carried out in a study of shared clonotypes between healthy human individuals. Background on the study: Those who served as donors were a couple of women and a few men between the ages of 18 and 49.

The CDR3 contains 12 residues. Germline CDR1 SEHNR, CDR2 FQNEAQ (reference sequence). Trimming shortened V by 3 bases and J by 3 bases, and 5 bases separated the two germline ends. Naive CD8 cells lacked CD45RO and underwent positive selection for CCR7, leaving out terminally differentiated effector memory CD45RA+ cells. Sequencing was performed with immunoSEQ multiplex PCR; in TCRdb, only in-frame clones are kept and a portion is missing. In the table there are some 1,900,000 clones, around 96% of which are singletons. Concerning this clone: Other DNA sequences in this sample translate to the same CDR3.

The source material was naive CD8+ T cells sorted from blood. The V gene is TRBV7-9, the J gene TRBJ1-1; D ambiguous. The receptor comes from a man between 18 and 29 years old in good health. The CDR3 reads CASSFSDTEAFF. CDR3 DNA sequence: TGTGCCAGCAGCTTTTCCGACACTGAAGCTTTCTTT.